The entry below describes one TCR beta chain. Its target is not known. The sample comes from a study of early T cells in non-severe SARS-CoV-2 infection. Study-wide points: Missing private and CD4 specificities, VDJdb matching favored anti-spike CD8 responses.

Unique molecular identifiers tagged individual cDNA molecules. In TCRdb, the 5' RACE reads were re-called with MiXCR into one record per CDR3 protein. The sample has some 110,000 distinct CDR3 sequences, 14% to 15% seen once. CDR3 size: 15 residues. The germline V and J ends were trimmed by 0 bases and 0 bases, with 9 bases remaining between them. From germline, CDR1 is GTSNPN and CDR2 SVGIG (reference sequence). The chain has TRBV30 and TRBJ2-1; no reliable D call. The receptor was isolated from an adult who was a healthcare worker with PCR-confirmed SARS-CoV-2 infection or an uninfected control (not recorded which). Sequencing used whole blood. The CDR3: CAWSVRASSYNEQFF. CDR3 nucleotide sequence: TGTGCCTGGAGTGTTAGAGCCTCCTCCTACAATGAGCAGTTCTTC.